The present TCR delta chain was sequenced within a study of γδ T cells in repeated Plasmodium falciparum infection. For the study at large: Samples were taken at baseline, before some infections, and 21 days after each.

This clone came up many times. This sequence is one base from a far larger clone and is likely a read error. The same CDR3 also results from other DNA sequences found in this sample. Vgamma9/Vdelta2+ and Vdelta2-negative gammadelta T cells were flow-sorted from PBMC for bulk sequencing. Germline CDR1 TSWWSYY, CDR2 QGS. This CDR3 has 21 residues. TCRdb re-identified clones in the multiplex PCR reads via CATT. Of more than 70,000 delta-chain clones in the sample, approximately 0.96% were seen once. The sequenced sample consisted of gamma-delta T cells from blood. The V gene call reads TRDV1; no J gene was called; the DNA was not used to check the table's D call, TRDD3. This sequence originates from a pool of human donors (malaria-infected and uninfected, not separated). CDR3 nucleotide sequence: TGTGCTCTTGGGGAACCCACTCCGATACTGGGGACGCGAATTGGCACCGATAAACTTATCTTT. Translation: CALGEPTPILGTRIGTDKLIF.